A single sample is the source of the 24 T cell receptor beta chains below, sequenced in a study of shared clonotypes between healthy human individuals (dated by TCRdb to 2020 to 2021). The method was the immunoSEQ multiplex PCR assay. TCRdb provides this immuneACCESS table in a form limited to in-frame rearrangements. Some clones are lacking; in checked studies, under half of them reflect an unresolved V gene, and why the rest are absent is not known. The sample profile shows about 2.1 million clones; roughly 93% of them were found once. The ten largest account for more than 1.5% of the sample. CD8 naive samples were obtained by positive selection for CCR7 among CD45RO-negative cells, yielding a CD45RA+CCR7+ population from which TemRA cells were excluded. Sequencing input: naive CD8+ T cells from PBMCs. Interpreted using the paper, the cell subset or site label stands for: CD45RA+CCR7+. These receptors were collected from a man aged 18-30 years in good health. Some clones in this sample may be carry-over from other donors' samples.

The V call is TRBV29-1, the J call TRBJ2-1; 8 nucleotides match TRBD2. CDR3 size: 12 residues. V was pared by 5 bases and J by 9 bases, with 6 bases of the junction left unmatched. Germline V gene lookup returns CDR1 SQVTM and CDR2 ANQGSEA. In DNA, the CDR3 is TGCAGCGTTAGGACTAGCATCGGTGAGCAGTTCTTC. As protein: CSVRTSIGEQFF.

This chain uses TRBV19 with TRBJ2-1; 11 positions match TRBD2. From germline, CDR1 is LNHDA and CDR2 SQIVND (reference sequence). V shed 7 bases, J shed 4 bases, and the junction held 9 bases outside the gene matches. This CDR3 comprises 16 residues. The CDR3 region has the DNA TGTGCCAGTATAGGGACTAGCGGAACCCCTTACAATGAGCAGTTCTTC. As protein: CASIGTSGTPYNEQFF.

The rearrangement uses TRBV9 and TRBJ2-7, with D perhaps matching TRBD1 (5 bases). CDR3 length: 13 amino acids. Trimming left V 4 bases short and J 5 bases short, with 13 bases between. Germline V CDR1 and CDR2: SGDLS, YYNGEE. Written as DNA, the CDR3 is TGTGCCAGCAGCTTAGGGGCCCTGGACGAGCAGTACTTC. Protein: CASSLGALDEQYF. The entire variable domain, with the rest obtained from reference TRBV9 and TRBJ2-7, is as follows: DSGVTQTPKHLITATGQRVTLRCSPRSGDLSVYWYQQSLDQGLQFLIQYYNGEERAKGNILERFSAQQFPDLHSELNLSSLELGDSALYFCASSLGALDEQYFGPGTRLTVT.

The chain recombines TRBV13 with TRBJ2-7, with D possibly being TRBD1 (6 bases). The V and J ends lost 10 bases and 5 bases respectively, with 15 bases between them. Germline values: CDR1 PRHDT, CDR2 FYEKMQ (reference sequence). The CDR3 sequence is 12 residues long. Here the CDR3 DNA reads TGTGCCACCACTACAGGGACCCACGAGCAGTACTTC. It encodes CATTTGTHEQYF.

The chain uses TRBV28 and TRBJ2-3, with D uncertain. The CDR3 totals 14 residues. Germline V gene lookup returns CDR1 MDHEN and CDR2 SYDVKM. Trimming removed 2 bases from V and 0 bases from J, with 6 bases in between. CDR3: CASSLQWSTDTQYF. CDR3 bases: TGTGCCAGCAGTTTACAATGGAGCACAGATACGCAGTATTTT.

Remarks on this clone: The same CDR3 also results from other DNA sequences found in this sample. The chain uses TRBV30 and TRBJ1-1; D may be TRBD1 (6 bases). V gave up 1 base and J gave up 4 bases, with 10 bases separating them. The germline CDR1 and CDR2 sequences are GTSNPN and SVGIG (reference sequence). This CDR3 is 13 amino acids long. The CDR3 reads CAWSAGGGTEAFF. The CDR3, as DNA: TGTGCCTGGAGTGCGGGAGGGGGCACTGAAGCTTTCTTT.

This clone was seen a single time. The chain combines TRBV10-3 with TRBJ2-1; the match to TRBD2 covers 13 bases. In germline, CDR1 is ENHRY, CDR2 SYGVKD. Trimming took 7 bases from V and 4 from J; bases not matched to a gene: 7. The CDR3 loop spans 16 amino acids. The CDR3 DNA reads TGTGCCATCAAAGGACTAGCGGGAGAGGGGTACAATGAGCAGTTCTTC. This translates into CAIKGLAGEGYNEQFF.

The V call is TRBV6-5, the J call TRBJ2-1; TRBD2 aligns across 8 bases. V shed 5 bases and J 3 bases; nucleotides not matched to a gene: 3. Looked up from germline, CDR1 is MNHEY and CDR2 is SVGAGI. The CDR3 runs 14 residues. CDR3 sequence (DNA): TGTGCCAGCAGTAGAGCGGGAGTCTACAATGAGCAGTTCTTC. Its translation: CASSRAGVYNEQFF.

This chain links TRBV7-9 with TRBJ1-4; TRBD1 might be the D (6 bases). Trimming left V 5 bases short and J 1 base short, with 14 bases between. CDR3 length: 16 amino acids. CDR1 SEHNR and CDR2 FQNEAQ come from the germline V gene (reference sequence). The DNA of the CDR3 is TGTGCCAGCAGCACATTACAGGGTTTAACTAATGAAAAACTGTTTTTT. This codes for CASSTLQGLTNEKLFF.

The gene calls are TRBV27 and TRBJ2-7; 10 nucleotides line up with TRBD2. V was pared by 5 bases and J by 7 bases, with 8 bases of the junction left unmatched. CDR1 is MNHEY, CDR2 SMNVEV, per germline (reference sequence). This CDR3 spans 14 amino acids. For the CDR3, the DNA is TGTGCCAGCAGTCCGGGACTAGCGTTGGGGGAGCAGTACTTC. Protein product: CASSPGLALGEQYF.

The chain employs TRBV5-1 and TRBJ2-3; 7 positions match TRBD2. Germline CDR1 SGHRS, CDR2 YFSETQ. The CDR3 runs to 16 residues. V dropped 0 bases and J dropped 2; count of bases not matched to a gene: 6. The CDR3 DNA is TGCGCCAGCAGCTTGGGGGTTAGCGGGTTCACAGATACGCAGTATTTT. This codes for CASSLGVSGFTDTQYF.

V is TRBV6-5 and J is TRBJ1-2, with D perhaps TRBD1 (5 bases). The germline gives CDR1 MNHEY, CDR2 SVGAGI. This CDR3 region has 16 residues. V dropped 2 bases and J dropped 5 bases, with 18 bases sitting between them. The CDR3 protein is CASSYPRQPALYGYTF. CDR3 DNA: TGTGCCAGCAGTTACCCGAGACAGCCCGCACTGTATGGCTACACCTTC.

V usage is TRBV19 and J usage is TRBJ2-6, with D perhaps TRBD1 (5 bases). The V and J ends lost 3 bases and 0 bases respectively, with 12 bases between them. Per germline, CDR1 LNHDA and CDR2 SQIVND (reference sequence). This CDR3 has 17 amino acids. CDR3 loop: CASSIVTVSSGANVLTF. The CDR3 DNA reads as TGTGCCAGTAGTATCGTGACAGTTAGCTCTGGGGCCAACGTCCTGACTTTC.

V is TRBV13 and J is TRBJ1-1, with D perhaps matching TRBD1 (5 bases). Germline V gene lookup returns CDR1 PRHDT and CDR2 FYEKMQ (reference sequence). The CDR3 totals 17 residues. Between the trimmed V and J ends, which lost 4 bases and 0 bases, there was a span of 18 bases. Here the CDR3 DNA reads TGTGCCAGCAGCTCCCGGTCGTTAGGGACCTTGAACACTGAAGCTTTCTTT. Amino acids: CASSSRSLGTLNTEAFF.

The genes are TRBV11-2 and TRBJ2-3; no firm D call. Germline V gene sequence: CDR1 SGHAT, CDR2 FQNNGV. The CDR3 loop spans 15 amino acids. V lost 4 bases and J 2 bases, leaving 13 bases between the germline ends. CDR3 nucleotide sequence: TGTGCCAGCAGCTCCCCTGCCGGTGACACAGATACGCAGTATTTT. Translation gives CASSSPAGDTDTQYF. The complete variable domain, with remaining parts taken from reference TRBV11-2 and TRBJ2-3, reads EAGVAQSPRYKIIEKRQSVAFWCNPISGHATLYWYQQILGQGPKLLIQFQNNGVVDDSQLPKDRFSAERLKGVDSTLKIQPAKLEDSAVYLCASSSPAGDTDTQYFGPGTRLTVL.

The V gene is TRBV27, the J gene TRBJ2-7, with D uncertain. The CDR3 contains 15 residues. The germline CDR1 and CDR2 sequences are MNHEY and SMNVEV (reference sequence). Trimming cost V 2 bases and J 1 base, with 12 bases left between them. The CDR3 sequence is CASSLSPPMSYEQYF. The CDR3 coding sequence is TGTGCCAGCAGTTTAAGCCCCCCCATGTCCTACGAGCAGTACTTC.

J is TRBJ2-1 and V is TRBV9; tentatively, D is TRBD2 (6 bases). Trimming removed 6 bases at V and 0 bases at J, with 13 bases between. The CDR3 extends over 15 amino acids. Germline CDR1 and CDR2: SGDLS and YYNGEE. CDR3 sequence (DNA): TGTGCCAGCACCTCCGGGGGAAGCTCCTACAATGAGCAGTTCTTC. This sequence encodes CASTSGGSSYNEQFF.

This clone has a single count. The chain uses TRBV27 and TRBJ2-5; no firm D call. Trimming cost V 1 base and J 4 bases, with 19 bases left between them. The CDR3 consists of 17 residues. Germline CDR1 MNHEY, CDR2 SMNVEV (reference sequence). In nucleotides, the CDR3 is TGTGCCAGCAGTTTATGGCCCACTAAAGGGTCCCGAGAGACCCAGTACTTC. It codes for CASSLWPTKGSRETQYF.

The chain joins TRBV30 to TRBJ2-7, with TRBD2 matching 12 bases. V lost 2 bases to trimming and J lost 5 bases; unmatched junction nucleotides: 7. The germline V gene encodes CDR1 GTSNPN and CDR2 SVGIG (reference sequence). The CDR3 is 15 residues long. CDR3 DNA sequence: TGTGCCTGGAGTTCCTGGACTAGCGGGAAGAACGAGCAGTACTTC. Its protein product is CAWSSWTSGKNEQYF.

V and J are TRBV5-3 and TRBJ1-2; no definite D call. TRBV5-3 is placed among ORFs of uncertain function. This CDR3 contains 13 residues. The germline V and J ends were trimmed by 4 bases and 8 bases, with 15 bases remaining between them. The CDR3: CARSKDTPQGYTF. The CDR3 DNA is TGTGCCAGAAGCAAAGACACACCCCAGGGCTACACCTTC.

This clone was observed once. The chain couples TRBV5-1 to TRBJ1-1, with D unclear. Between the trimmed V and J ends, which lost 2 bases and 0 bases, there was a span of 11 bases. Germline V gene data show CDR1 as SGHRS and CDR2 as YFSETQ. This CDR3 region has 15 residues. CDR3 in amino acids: CASSLRIEMNTEAFF. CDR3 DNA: TGCGCCAGCAGCTTAAGGATTGAGATGAACACTGAAGCTTTCTTT.

The DNA of the CDR3 is TGTGCCAGCAGCTTAGGCCTCCTAAGAGGGTTGGGAGGTACGCAGTATTTT. As protein: CASSLGLLRGLGGTQYF. V gene TRBV7-6 combines with J gene TRBJ2-3, with a possible D match to TRBD2 (6 bases). V was clipped by 1 base and J by 8 bases, with 22 bases between them. Germline CDR1 and CDR2: SGHVS and FNYEAQ. The CDR3 has 17 residues.

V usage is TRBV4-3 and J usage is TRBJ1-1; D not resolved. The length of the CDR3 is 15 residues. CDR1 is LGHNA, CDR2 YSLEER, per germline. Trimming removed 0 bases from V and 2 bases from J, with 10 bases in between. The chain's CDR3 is CASSQDSGINTEAFF. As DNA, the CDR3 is TGCGCCAGCAGCCAAGACTCTGGGATTAACACTGAAGCTTTCTTT.

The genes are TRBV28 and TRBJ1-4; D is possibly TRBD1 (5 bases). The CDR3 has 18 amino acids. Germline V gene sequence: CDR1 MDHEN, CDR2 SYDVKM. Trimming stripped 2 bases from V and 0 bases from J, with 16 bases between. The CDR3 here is CASSLILGVSSTNEKLFF. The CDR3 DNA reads TGTGCCAGCAGTTTAATCTTGGGGGTCTCCTCAACTAATGAAAAACTGTTTTTT.